Listed below are T cell receptor beta chains from one sample, sequenced in a study of persistence of HIV-infected CD4 T cells. For these TCRs, the target antigens are not known. Assay: immunoSEQ multiplex PCR; the TCRdb copy retains only in-frame clones and omits some. The sample has approximately 32,000 clones; approximately 80% are singletons. Material: CD4+ T cells sorted from PBMCs after approximately 19-hour stimulation, obtained from a patient who received antiretroviral therapy. These receptors all come from an adult woman with HIV who was CMV-seropositive. The CDR3 runs from the conserved cysteine through the conserved F or W. D genes are given only for firm matches. Not all rows give a size; the values are once, few, many and, for expanded clones, a class.

J: TRBJ2-7
length: 14
V: TRBV2
size: -
D: -
DNA: TGTGCCAGCAGTGACAGACGGCAGGGACGGGGGCAGTACTTC
CDR3: CASSDRRQGRGQYF

J: TRBJ2-6
length: 17
V: TRBV28
size: -
D: TRBD1
DNA: TGTGCCAGCAAGCGGGACAGGGGAGTATCTGGGGCCAACGTCCTGACTTTC
CDR3: CASKRDRGVSGANVLTF

J: TRBJ2-3
length: 16
V: TRBV28
size: few
D: -
DNA: TGTGCCAGCACGGGGTGGGAGGCCCAAAGCACAGATACGCAGTATTTT
CDR3: CASTGWEAQSTDTQYF

J: TRBJ2-3
length: 15
V: TRBV5-1
size: -
D: TRBD1
DNA: TGCGCCAGCAGCTCGACAGGGGGCCCCACAGATACGCAGTATTTT
CDR3: CASSSTGGPTDTQYF

J: TRBJ1-2
length: 15
V: TRBV5-5
size: -
D: -
DNA: TGTGCCAGCAGCTTGGCTGGGTTCGGCCCCTATGGCTACACCTTC
CDR3: CASSLAGFGPYGYTF

J: TRBJ1-6
length: 15
V: TRBV6-5
size: -
D: TRBD1
DNA: TGTGCCAGCAAACGTCCGGGACAGGGGGTTTCACCCCTCCACTTT
CDR3: CASKRPGQGVSPLHF

J: TRBJ1-1
length: 16
V: TRBV21-1
size: -
D: -
DNA: TGTGCCAGCAGAAGACGGGGGGGCCTCGGGTACACTGAAGCTTTCTTT
CDR3: CASRRRGGLGYTEAFF

J: TRBJ2-5
length: 19
V: TRBV11-2
size: -
D: TRBD2
DNA: TGTGCCAGCAGCTTCAGCGGGGGCGCGTGCCATACCTCGGGGGAGACCCAGTACTTC
CDR3: CASSFSGGACHTSGETQYF

J: TRBJ1-1
length: 15
V: TRBV5-4
size: -
D: TRBD1
DNA: TGTGCCAGCAGCAAACAGGGGTCGGGGAACACTGAAGCTTTCTTT
CDR3: CASSKQGSGNTEAFF

J: TRBJ1-2
length: 14
V: TRBV27
size: once
D: -
DNA: TGTGCCAGCAGTTTTCGAGACAGTTCTTATGGCTACACCTTC
CDR3: CASSFRDSSYGYTF

J: TRBJ1-2
length: 16
V: TRBV4-3
size: -
D: TRBD1
DNA: TGCGCCAGCAGCCAAGGGGCGGCAGGGGGGGGCTATGGCTACACCTTC
CDR3: CASSQGAAGGGYGYTF

J: TRBJ1-1
length: 16
V: TRBV6-2/TRBV6-3
size: -
D: -
DNA: TGTGCCAGCAGTTACTCGACAGGAGCCATGAACACTGAAGCTTTCTTT
CDR3: CASSYSTGAMNTEAFF

J: TRBJ1-2
length: 16
V: TRBV19
size: -
D: TRBD1
DNA: TGTGCCAGTAGTATGAGGGCAGGGGGCTCTAGCTATGGCTACACCTTC
CDR3: CASSMRAGGSSYGYTF

J: TRBJ2-3
length: 13
V: TRBV6-2/TRBV6-3
size: -
D: -
DNA: TGTGCCAGCAGTTACCGTCGCACAGATACGCAGTATTTT
CDR3: CASSYRRTDTQYF

J: TRBJ1-4
length: 15
V: TRBV6-2/TRBV6-3
size: -
D: -
DNA: TGTGCCAGCAGTCCCCGGGGAGCAACTAATGAAAAACTGTTTTTT
CDR3: CASSPRGATNEKLFF

J: TRBJ1-2
length: 13
V: TRBV5-1
size: once
D: -
DNA: TGCGCCAGCAGCTTTTCCCAGGGGTATGGCTACACCTTC
CDR3: CASSFSQGYGYTF

J: TRBJ1-5
length: 13
V: TRBV28
size: -
D: -
DNA: TGTGCCAGCAGGCTGGGGGGGAATCAGCCCCAGCATTTT
CDR3: CASRLGGNQPQHF

J: TRBJ1-1
length: 13
V: TRBV2
size: -
D: -
DNA: TGTGCCAGCAGTAACAGGGAGAACACTGAAGCTTTCTTT
CDR3: CASSNRENTEAFF

J: TRBJ2-7
length: 16
V: TRBV9
size: few
D: TRBD1
DNA: TGTGCCAGCAGCGTAGACGGGACAGGGGGCATCGACGAGCAGTACTTC
CDR3: CASSVDGTGGIDEQYF